The 18 T cell receptor beta chains presented below share a single source sample, sequenced in a study of neurological immune-mediated disorders. TCRdb recomputed calls from the 5' RACE reads with MiXCR, one row per CDR3 protein. The sample has 75,000 to 90,000 distinct CDR3 sequences; about 9.4% are singletons. Source material: PBMCs. These TCRs come from a man aged 40-55 years in good health.

This clonotype has at least ten counts. The genes are TRBV20-1 and TRBJ1-4; TRBD1 is a possible D gene (6 bases). The germline V gene encodes CDR1 DFQATT and CDR2 SNEGSKA (reference sequence). The CDR3 has 17 residues. V was trimmed by 5 bases and J by 1 base, leaving 20 bases between them. DNA for the CDR3: TGCAGTGCTCCCGAGGGGGGGCCAGTCGGAACTAATGAAAAACTGTTTTTT. Translation gives CSAPEGGPVGTNEKLFF.

This clonotype was seen many times. DNA for the CDR3: TGTGCCAGCAGCCAAGGGCAGGGGTATCAGCCCCAGCATTTT. Its protein product is CASSQGQGYQPQHF. The J gene is TRBJ1-5, the V gene TRBV3-1; a possible D gene is TRBD1 (6 bases). With 1 base removed from V and 5 bases from J, the gap between germline ends came to 9 bases. CDR1 and CDR2 from the germline V gene are LGHDT and YNNKEL (reference sequence). The CDR3 runs to 14 residues.

This clonotype has at least ten counts. This rearrangement joins TRBV3-1 to TRBJ2-1, with no clear D. V was shortened by 0 bases and J by 0 bases, with 3 bases between the two germline ends. Germline CDR1 LGHDT, CDR2 YNNKEL (reference sequence). This CDR3 has 14 amino acids. The CDR3 DNA reads TGTGCCAGCAGCCAAGAGAGCTCCTACAATGAGCAGTTCTTC. Translated, it gives CASSQESSYNEQFF.

This clonotype was detected many times. The chain is built from TRBV19 and TRBJ2-2; maybe TRBD1 (6 bases). CDR1 and CDR2 from the germline V gene are LNHDA and SQIVND (reference sequence). The V end lost 5 bases, the J end lost 1 base, and 14 bases lay between the germline ends. The CDR3 is 16 residues long. CDR3 nucleotides: TGTGCCAGTAGTCCCCCGGGACACCTGAACACCGGGGAGCTGTTTTTT. Translation gives CASSPPGHLNTGELFF.

There are many counts of this clonotype. This chain's CDR3 is CASSLASQGAGGYTF. The CDR3 DNA is TGTGCCAGCAGCTTAGCCTCTCAGGGGGCAGGAGGCTACACCTTC. The V and J genes are TRBV5-5 and TRBJ1-2; TRBD1 aligns across 8 bases. V shed 2 bases, J shed 8 bases, and the junction held 11 bases outside the gene matches. The germline V gene encodes CDR1 SGHKS and CDR2 YYEKEE (reference sequence). The CDR3 totals 15 residues.

In its sample, this clonotype was seen many times. The chain recombines TRBV6-6 with TRBJ1-6; 8 bases fit TRBD1. The J segment lost 0 bases and the V segment lost 6 bases, leaving 4 bases of the junction unmatched. The germline CDR1 and CDR2 sequences are MNHNY and SVGAGI (reference sequence). CDR3 length: 16 residues. The CDR3 loop reads CASSLQGVSYNSPLHF. As DNA, the CDR3 is TGTGCCAGCAGCCTACAGGGGGTCTCCTATAATTCACCCCTCCACTTT.

Details on this clonotype: A read error is possible here, since a much larger clone lies one base away. The chain recombines TRBV2 with TRBJ2-1, with 7 bases matching TRBD2. Unmatched junction bases numbered 7, after V lost 4 bases and J lost 4 bases. Germline assignment: CDR1 SNHLY and CDR2 FYNNEI. The CDR3 spans 15 residues. CDR3 in DNA: TGTGCCAGCAGTGTTGGGGCTAGCGGTTACAATGAGCAGTTCTTC. Translation: CASSVGASGYNEQFF.

At least ten counts were recorded for this clonotype. The chain uses TRBV5-1 and TRBJ2-1; TRBD2 is a possible D gene (5 bases). Germline loops: CDR1 SGHRS, CDR2 YFSETQ. The V gene lost 2 bases and the J gene lost 9 bases, with 12 bases spanning the gap. This CDR3 has 13 amino acids. The CDR3 sequence is CASSFEGDGEQFF. The CDR3 DNA follows: TGCGCCAGCAGCTTTGAGGGAGATGGTGAGCAGTTCTTC. The variable domain in full, completed from reference TRBV5-1 and TRBJ2-1, reads KAGVTQTPRYLIKTRGQQVTLSCSPISGHRSVSWYQQTPGQGLQFLFEYFSETQRNKGNFPGRFSGRQFSNSRSEMNVSTLELGDSALYLCASSFEGDGEQFFGPGTRLTVL.

Ten or more counts support this clonotype. This chain links TRBV6-5 with TRBJ2-1; 11 bases match TRBD2. J lost 7 bases, V lost 2 bases, and 7 bases had no gene match. Germline V CDR1 and CDR2: MNHEY, SVGAGI. This CDR3 is built from 16 residues. The CDR3 region has the DNA TGTGCCAGCAGTTACCCTATAGCGGGGGGGCTGAATGAGCAGTTCTTC. Protein product: CASSYPIAGGLNEQFF.

This clonotype was seen at least ten times. This chain joins TRBV29-1 and TRBJ2-5; possibly TRBD1 or TRBD2 for D (6 bases each). Trimming took off 5 bases at V and 4 bases at J, with 11 bases between the two ends. The CDR3 is 12 amino acids. Germline V lookup: CDR1 SQVTM, CDR2 ANQGSEA. The CDR3 here is CSVRGAAETQYF. The CDR3 nucleotides are TGCAGCGTTAGGGGGGCCGCAGAGACCCAGTACTTC.

In its sample, this clonotype was seen many times. The V and J genes are TRBV5-1 and TRBJ2-3, with 9 bases that match TRBD2. The CDR3 totals 16 residues. Germline CDR1 and CDR2: SGHRS and YFSETQ. J lost 4 bases, V lost 7 bases, and 13 bases had no gene match. Here the CDR3 reads CASRGDAGGPPDTQYF. DNA of the CDR3: TGCGCCAGCCGTGGAGACGCGGGAGGGCCCCCAGATACGCAGTATTTT.

This clonotype was detected ten times or more. The chain links TRBV3-1 to TRBJ2-7; no reliable D call. This CDR3 is 14 amino acids long. V lost 1 base and J 3 bases, leaving 10 bases between the germline ends. The germline V gene encodes CDR1 LGHDT and CDR2 YNNKEL (reference sequence). The CDR3 loop is CASSQGRFVYEQYF. The CDR3, as DNA: TGTGCCAGCAGCCAAGGTAGATTTGTCTACGAGCAGTACTTC.

Ten or more counts support this clonotype. CDR3 region: CASSLVAGPGTGELFF. In DNA, the CDR3 is TGTGCCAGCAGCTTAGTTGCGGGGCCAGGCACCGGGGAGCTGTTTTTT. This chain uses TRBV7-2 with TRBJ2-2, with D possibly TRBD2 on 6 matching bases. CDR1 SGHTA and CDR2 FQGNSA come from the germline V gene. Trimming took off 1 base at V and 4 bases at J, with 13 bases between the two ends. The CDR3 consists of 16 residues.

By its share, this clonotype is medium-sized. This chain uses TRBV11-2 with TRBJ2-3; D is undetermined. The CDR3 covers 12 residues. Germline loops: CDR1 SGHAT, CDR2 FQNNGV. The V end was cut by 6 bases, the J end by 0 bases, with 4 bases between. This CDR3 is CASSSSTDTQYF. The CDR3 DNA reads TGTGCCAGCAGTTCTAGCACAGATACGCAGTATTTT.

This clonotype was seen many times. The chain has TRBV20-1 and TRBJ2-3; the D call may be TRBD1 or TRBD2 (5 bases each). This CDR3 comprises 14 residues. Germline CDR1 is DFQATT and CDR2 is SNEGSKA (reference sequence). V lost 5 bases and J 1 base, leaving 13 bases between the germline ends. CDR3 region: CSAALGGRTDTQYF. The DNA for the CDR3 is TGCAGTGCTGCTCTTGGGGGACGCACAGATACGCAGTATTTT.

This clonotype was seen ten or more times. The V gene is TRBV9, the J gene TRBJ1-2, with 9 bases lining up with TRBD1. V lost 8 bases and J lost 4; bases outside the gene matches: 6. The CDR3 contains 13 residues. CDR1 SGDLS and CDR2 YYNGEE come from the germline V gene. The CDR3 here is CASEQGAGYGYTF. CDR3 DNA: TGTGCCAGTGAACAGGGGGCAGGCTATGGCTACACCTTC.

A word on this clonotype: An end of the junction does not agree with germline; a read error may underlie this. This chain connects TRBV29-1 to TRBJ2-1, with D possibly being TRBD2 (7 bases). Looked up from germline, CDR1 is SQVTM and CDR2 is ANQGSEA. The length of the CDR3 is 16 residues. The CDR3 here is CSVGGGWDTSFNEQFF. The CDR3 nucleotides read TGCAGCGTTGGGGGGGGATGGGACACCTCCTTCAATGAGCAGTTCTTC.

This clonotype was seen ten or more times. The chain carries TRBV20-1 and TRBJ2-1; D possibly corresponds to TRBD1 (6 bases). The CDR3 spans 15 residues. V was pared by 6 bases and J by 0 bases, with 15 bases between. Germline V gene sequence: CDR1 DFQATT, CDR2 SNEGSKA (reference sequence). The CDR3 sequence: CSAGARTLSYNEQFF. In DNA, the CDR3 is TGCAGTGCGGGGGCCCGAACACTCTCCTACAATGAGCAGTTCTTC.